This is a list of T cell receptor beta chains from one sample in a study of cytomegalovirus exposure and HLA in healthy donors. Profiling relied on immunoSEQ multiplex PCR, and the TCRdb table lists in-frame clones only, not all of them. The profile shows about 55,000 clones, 80% to 85% of them singletons. The specimen sequenced was PBMCs. These receptors were taken from a man aged 30 to 45 in good health and CMV-seronegative. CDR3s include the opening cysteine and the closing phenylalanine or tryptophan. The order of the fields is J gene, clone size, V gene, D gene, CDR3 DNA, CDR3 protein. D genes are given only for firm matches. A row's size may be missing; if present it is once, few, many or a size class.

j_call: TRBJ2-1
clone_size: once
v_call: TRBV6-1
d_call: .
cdr3_nt: TGTGCCAGCAGTGAAGGAAGGGGGGGAAGCCGCTCCTACAATGAGCAGTTCTTC
cdr3_aa: CASSEGRGGSRSYNEQFF

j_call: TRBJ1-1
clone_size: .
v_call: TRBV11-2
d_call: TRBD1
cdr3_nt: TGTGCCAGCAGCACCGGGACAGGCAACACTGAAGCTTTCTTT
cdr3_aa: CASSTGTGNTEAFF

j_call: TRBJ1-3
clone_size: .
v_call: TRBV19
d_call: .
cdr3_nt: TGTGCCAGTAGTCCCGCGAGGGGGAAAGGCCGCTCTGGAAACACCATATATTTT
cdr3_aa: CASSPARGKGRSGNTIYF

j_call: TRBJ2-3
clone_size: few
v_call: TRBV30
d_call: TRBD2
cdr3_nt: TGTGCCTGGGACGGTTGGAGGGGAGGGGCAGATACGCAGTATTTT
cdr3_aa: CAWDGWRGGADTQYF

j_call: TRBJ2-3
clone_size: .
v_call: TRBV28
d_call: .
cdr3_nt: TGTGCCAGCAGTTATCCTCCTCCGCGGTCCACAGATACGCAGTATTTT
cdr3_aa: CASSYPPPRSTDTQYF

j_call: TRBJ2-2
clone_size: .
v_call: TRBV25-1
d_call: .
cdr3_nt: TGTGCCAGCAGTGAAACTTCCGGGGAGCTGTTTTTT
cdr3_aa: CASSETSGELFF

j_call: TRBJ2-7
clone_size: .
v_call: TRBV7-2
d_call: TRBD1
cdr3_nt: TGTGCCAGCAGCGGCCGGGACAGGGGGACGTACGAGCAGTACTTC
cdr3_aa: CASSGRDRGTYEQYF

j_call: TRBJ2-3
clone_size: once
v_call: TRBV19
d_call: .
cdr3_nt: TGTGCCAGTAGTTCTCAGGGGAGCACCACAGATACGCAGTATTTT
cdr3_aa: CASSSQGSTTDTQYF

j_call: TRBJ1-1
clone_size: few
v_call: TRBV25-1
d_call: .
cdr3_nt: TGTGCCAGCAGTGTCACAGGTATGAACACTGAAGCTTTCTTT
cdr3_aa: CASSVTGMNTEAFF

j_call: TRBJ2-7
clone_size: once
v_call: TRBV30
d_call: .
cdr3_nt: TGTGCCAGTGCCCGCGGGGCTAACGAGCAGTACTTC
cdr3_aa: CASARGANEQYF

j_call: TRBJ2-6
clone_size: .
v_call: TRBV7-7
d_call: TRBD1
cdr3_nt: TGTGCTAGCAGCCGGGGACAGGGGATCTCTGGGGCCAACGTCCTGACTTTC
cdr3_aa: CASSRGQGISGANVLTF

j_call: TRBJ1-4
clone_size: .
v_call: TRBV29-1
d_call: .
cdr3_nt: TGCAGCGTTGAAGACCCTTCTATCCCTAAACTGTTTTTT
cdr3_aa: CSVEDPSIPKLFF

j_call: TRBJ2-7
clone_size: .
v_call: TRBV11-2
d_call: .
cdr3_nt: TGTGCCAGCAGCTTAGAACTCGGAGGCTCCTACGAGCAGTACTTC
cdr3_aa: CASSLELGGSYEQYF

j_call: TRBJ1-1
clone_size: .
v_call: TRBV6-1
d_call: .
cdr3_nt: TGTGCCAGCAGGCCACAGGGATACACTGAAGCTTTCTTT
cdr3_aa: CASRPQGYTEAFF

j_call: TRBJ2-7
clone_size: .
v_call: TRBV5-1
d_call: .
cdr3_nt: TGCGCCAGCAGCCCCCAAGTAGCGGTCGGTACCGAGCAGTACTTC
cdr3_aa: CASSPQVAVGTEQYF

j_call: TRBJ2-7
clone_size: .
v_call: TRBV11-3
d_call: TRBD2
cdr3_nt: TGTGCCAGCAGCATCCTAGCGGGGGCCTCCTACGAGCAGTACTTC
cdr3_aa: CASSILAGASYEQYF

j_call: TRBJ2-7
clone_size: .
v_call: TRBV5-4
d_call: TRBD1
cdr3_nt: TGTGCCAGCAGCTTGGGGCGGACAGGGGGTTCCTACGAGCAGTACTTC
cdr3_aa: CASSLGRTGGSYEQYF

j_call: TRBJ1-1
clone_size: .
v_call: TRBV29-1
d_call: .
cdr3_nt: TGCAGCGTTGAAGGACAGTACAACACTGAAGCTTTCTTT
cdr3_aa: CSVEGQYNTEAFF

j_call: TRBJ1-5
clone_size: .
v_call: TRBV28
d_call: .
cdr3_nt: TGTGCCAGCAGTTTAGGGGGTGGAGGGAGCAATCAGCCCCAGCATTTT
cdr3_aa: CASSLGGGGSNQPQHF

j_call: TRBJ2-6
clone_size: .
v_call: TRBV5-1
d_call: TRBD1
cdr3_nt: TGCGCCAGCAGCCTGACAGGGTCTGGGGCCAACGTCCTGACTTTC
cdr3_aa: CASSLTGSGANVLTF

j_call: TRBJ1-1
clone_size: .
v_call: TRBV4-1
d_call: TRBD1
cdr3_nt: TGCGCCAGCAGCCAAATGGACAGGGCCAACACTGAAGCTTTCTTT
cdr3_aa: CASSQMDRANTEAFF

j_call: TRBJ2-1
clone_size: few
v_call: TRBV6-6
d_call: .
cdr3_nt: TGTGCCAGCAGGGTCGACAGAAAGAGCTCCTACAATGAGCAGTTCTTC
cdr3_aa: CASRVDRKSSYNEQFF

j_call: TRBJ2-2
clone_size: .
v_call: TRBV5-4
d_call: TRBD1
cdr3_nt: TGTGCCAGCAGCCAGACTTGGACAGGGGGCTTATCCGGGGAGCTGTTTTTT
cdr3_aa: CASSQTWTGGLSGELFF

j_call: TRBJ1-1
clone_size: .
v_call: TRBV6-1
d_call: .
cdr3_nt: TGTGCCAGCAGGCAAACGGGGAACACTGAAGCTTTCTTT
cdr3_aa: CASRQTGNTEAFF

j_call: TRBJ1-1
clone_size: .
v_call: TRBV7-9
d_call: TRBD1
cdr3_nt: TGTGCCAGCAGCCCACCGGGACAGGGGGCATACACTGAAGCTTTCTTT
cdr3_aa: CASSPPGQGAYTEAFF

j_call: TRBJ1-6
clone_size: .
v_call: TRBV5-1
d_call: .
cdr3_nt: TGCGCCAGCAGCCAAACAGGGATTAATTCACCCCTCCACTTT
cdr3_aa: CASSQTGINSPLHF

j_call: TRBJ1-1
clone_size: .
v_call: TRBV7-9
d_call: TRBD1
cdr3_nt: TGTGCCAGCAGCTTCGACAGGGGGCGGGCCACTGAAGCTTTCTTT
cdr3_aa: CASSFDRGRATEAFF

j_call: TRBJ1-1
clone_size: .
v_call: TRBV6-5
d_call: .
cdr3_nt: TGTGCCAGCAGTTACGGCCCGGGGAGCACTGAAGCTTTCTTT
cdr3_aa: CASSYGPGSTEAFF